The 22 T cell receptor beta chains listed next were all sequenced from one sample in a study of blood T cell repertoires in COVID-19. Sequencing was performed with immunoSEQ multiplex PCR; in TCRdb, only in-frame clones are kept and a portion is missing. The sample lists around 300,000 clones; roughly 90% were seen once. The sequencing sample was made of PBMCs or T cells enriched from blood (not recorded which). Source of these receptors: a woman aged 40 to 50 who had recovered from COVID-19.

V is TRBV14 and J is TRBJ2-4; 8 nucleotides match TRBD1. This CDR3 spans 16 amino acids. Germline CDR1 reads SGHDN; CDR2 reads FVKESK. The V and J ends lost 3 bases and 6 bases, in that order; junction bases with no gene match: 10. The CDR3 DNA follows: TGTGCCAGCAGCCAGTTGACAGGGGATCGTGGAAACATTCAGTACTTC. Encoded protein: CASSQLTGDRGNIQYF.

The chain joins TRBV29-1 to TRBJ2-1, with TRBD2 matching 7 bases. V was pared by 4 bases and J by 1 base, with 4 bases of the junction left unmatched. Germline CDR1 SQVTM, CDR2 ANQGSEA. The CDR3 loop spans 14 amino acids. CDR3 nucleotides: TGCAGCGTTGGTCCTAGCGGATCCTACAATGAGCAGTTCTTC. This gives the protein CSVGPSGSYNEQFF.

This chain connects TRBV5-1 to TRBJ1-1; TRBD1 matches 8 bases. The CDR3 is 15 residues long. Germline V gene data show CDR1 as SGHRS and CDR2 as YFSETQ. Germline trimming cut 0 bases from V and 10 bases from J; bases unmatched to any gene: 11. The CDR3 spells CASSLEQGGQTVAFF. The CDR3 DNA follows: TGCGCCAGCAGCTTGGAACAGGGGGGACAGACAGTAGCTTTCTTT. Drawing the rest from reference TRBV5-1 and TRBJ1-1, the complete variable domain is KAGVTQTPRYLIKTRGQQVTLSCSPISGHRSVSWYQQTPGQGLQFLFEYFSETQRNKGNFPGRFSGRQFSNSRSEMNVSTLELGDSALYLCASSLEQGGQTVAFFGQGTRLTVV.

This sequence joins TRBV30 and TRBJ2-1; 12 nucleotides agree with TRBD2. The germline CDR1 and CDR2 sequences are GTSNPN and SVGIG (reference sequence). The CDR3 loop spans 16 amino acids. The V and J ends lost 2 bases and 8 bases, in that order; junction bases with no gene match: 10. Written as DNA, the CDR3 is TGTGCCTGGAGTACCCCGACTAGCGGGAGCGTCCATGAGCAGTTCTTC. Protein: CAWSTPTSGSVHEQFF.

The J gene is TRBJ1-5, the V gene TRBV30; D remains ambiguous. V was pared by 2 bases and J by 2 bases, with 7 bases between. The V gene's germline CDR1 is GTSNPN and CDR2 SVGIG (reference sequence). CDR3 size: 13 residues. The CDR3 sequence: CAWSYGGNQPQHF. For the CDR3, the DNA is TGTGCCTGGAGTTACGGAGGCAATCAGCCCCAGCATTTT.

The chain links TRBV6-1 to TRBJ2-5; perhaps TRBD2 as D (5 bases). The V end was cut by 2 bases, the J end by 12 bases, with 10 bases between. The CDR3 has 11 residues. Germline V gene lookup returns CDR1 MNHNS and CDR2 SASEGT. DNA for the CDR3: TGTGCCAGCAGTGAATTCGGGAAAGAGTACTTC. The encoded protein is CASSEFGKEYF.

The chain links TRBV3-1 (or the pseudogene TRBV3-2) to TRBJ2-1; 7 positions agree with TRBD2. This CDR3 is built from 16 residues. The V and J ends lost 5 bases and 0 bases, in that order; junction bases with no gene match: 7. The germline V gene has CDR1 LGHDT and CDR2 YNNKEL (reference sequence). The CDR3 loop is CASSSRGGSSYNEQFF. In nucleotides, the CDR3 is TGTGCCAGCAGCTCAAGAGGCGGGAGCTCCTACAATGAGCAGTTCTTC.

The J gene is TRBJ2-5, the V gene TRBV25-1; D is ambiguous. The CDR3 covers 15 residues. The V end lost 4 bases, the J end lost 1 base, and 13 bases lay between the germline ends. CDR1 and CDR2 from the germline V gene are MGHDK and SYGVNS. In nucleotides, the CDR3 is TGTGCCAGCAGTGTGGCCCTGGGCCCCCAAGAGACCCAGTACTTC. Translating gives CASSVALGPQETQYF. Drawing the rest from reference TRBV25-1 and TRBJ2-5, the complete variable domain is EADIYQTPRYLVIGTGKKITLECSQTMGHDKMYWYQQDPGMELHLIHYSYGVNSTEKGDLSSESTVSRIRTEHFPLTLESARPSHTSQYLCASSVALGPQETQYFGPGTRLLVL.

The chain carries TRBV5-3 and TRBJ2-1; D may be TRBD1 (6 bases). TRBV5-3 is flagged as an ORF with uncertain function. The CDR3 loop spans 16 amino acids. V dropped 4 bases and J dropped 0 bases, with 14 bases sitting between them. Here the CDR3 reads CARSLGHPSSYNEQFF. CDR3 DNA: TGTGCCAGAAGCCTGGGACACCCGAGCTCCTACAATGAGCAGTTCTTC.

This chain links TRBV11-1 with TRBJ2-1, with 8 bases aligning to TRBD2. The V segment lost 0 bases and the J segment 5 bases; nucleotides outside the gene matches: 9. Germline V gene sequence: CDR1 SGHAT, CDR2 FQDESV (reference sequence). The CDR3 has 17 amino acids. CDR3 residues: CASSLARLAKDHNEQFF. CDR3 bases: TGTGCCAGCAGCTTAGCGCGACTAGCGAAGGATCACAATGAGCAGTTCTTC.

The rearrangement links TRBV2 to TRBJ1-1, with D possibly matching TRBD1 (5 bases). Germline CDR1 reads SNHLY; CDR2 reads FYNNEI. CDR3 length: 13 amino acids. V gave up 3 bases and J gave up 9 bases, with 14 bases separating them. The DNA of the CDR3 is TGTGCCAGCAGTGAGGAAAGAGACAGACAAGCTTTCTTT. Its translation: CASSEERDRQAFF.

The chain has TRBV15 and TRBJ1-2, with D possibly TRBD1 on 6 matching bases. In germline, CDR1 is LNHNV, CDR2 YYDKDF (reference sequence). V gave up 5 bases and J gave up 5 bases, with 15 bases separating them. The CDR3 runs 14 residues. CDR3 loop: CATSWETRGYGYTF. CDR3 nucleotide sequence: TGTGCCACCAGCTGGGAGACGAGGGGGTATGGCTACACCTTC.

Here the CDR3 reads CASSYSHSPRSGYTF. Written as DNA, the CDR3 is TGTGCCAGCAGTTACTCGCACAGCCCCAGAAGTGGCTACACCTTC. The chain couples TRBV6-2 or TRBV6-3 to TRBJ1-2; no reliable D call. V was clipped by 0 bases and J by 7 bases, with 15 bases between them. The CDR3 runs to 15 residues. Germline V gives CDR1 MNHEY, CDR2 SVGEGT.

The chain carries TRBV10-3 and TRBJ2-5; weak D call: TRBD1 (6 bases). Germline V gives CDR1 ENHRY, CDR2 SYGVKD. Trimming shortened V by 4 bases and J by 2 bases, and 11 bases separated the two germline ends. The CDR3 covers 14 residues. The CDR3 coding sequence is TGTGCCATCAGTGGGGGGCCCCTACAAGAGACCCAGTACTTC. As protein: CAISGGPLQETQYF.

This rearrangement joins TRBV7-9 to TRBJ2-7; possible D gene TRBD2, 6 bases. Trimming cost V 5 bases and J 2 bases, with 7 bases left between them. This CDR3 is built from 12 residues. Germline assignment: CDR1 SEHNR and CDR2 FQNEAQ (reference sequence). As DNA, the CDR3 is TGTGCCAGCAGCCGGGGGACCTACGAGCAGTACTTC. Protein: CASSRGTYEQYF.

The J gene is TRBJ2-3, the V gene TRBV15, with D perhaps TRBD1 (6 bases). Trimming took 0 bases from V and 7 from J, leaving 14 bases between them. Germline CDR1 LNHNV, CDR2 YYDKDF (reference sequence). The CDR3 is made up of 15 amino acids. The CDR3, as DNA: TGTGCCACCAGCAGAGACGGTACTAGGGGGAATACGCAGTATTTT. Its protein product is CATSRDGTRGNTQYF.

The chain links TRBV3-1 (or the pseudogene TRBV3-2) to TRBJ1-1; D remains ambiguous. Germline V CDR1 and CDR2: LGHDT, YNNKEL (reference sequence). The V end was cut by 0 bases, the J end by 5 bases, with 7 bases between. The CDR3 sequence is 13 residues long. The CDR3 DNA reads TGTGCCAGCAGCCAAGATACGGGGACTGAAGCTTTCTTT. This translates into CASSQDTGTEAFF.

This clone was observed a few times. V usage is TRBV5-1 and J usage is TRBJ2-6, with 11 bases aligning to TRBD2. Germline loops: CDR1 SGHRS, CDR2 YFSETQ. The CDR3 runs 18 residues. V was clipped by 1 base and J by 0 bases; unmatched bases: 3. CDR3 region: CASSLRLAGSSGANVLTF. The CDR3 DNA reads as TGCGCCAGCAGCTTGAGACTAGCGGGGAGCTCTGGGGCCAACGTCCTGACTTTC.

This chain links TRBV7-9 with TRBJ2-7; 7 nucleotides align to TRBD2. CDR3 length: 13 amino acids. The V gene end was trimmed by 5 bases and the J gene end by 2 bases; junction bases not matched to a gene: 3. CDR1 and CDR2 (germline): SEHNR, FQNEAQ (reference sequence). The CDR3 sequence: CASSHRGAYEQYF. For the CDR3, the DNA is TGTGCCAGCAGCCACCGGGGGGCCTACGAGCAGTACTTC.

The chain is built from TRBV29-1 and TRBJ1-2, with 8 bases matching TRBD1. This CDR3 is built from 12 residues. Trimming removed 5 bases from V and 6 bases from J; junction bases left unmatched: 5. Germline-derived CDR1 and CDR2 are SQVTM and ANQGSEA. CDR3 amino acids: CSVIQGVDGYTF. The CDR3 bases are TGCAGCGTTATACAGGGGGTGGATGGCTACACCTTC.

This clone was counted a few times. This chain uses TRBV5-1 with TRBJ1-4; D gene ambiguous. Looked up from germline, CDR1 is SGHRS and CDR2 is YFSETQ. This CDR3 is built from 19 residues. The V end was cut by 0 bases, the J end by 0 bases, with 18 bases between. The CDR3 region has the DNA TGCGCCAGCAGCTTGGCCGGAATCTCCCTAGGAGCAACTAATGAAAAACTGTTTTTT. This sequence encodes CASSLAGISLGATNEKLFF.

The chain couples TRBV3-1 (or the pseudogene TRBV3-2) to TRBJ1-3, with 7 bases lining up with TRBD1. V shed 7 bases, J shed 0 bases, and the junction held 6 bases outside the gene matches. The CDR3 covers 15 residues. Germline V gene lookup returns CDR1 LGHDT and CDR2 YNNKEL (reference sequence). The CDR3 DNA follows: TGTGCCAGCACCCTAACAGGGGACTCTGGAAACACCATATATTTT. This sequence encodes CASTLTGDSGNTIYF.